The TCR beta chain described here comes from a study of control samples from healthy donors and cancer patients. The V end was cut by 3 bases, the J end by 4 bases, with 9 bases between. The CDR3 is 13 residues long. CDR1 LNHDA and CDR2 SQIVND come from the germline V gene (reference sequence). TCRdb's table, derived via immunoSEQ multiplex PCR, lists solely in-frame clones and lacks some. Among around 99,000 clones listed, approximately 90% were seen once. The material sequenced was blood. The rearrangement uses TRBV19 and TRBJ1-2; D unclear. This TCR was sampled from a woman aged 45-59 years in good health. The CDR3 spells CASSMGSLYGYTF. CDR3 DNA sequence: TGTGCCAGTAGTATGGGCAGTCTCTATGGCTACACCTTC.